This is a list of T cell receptor beta chains from one sample in a study of cytomegalovirus exposure and HLA in healthy donors. Clones were sequenced by immunoSEQ multiplex PCR, and TCRdb holds only the in-frame ones, with some missing. The table records over 95,000 clones, around 77% of them present only once. Sequencing was performed on PBMCs. The receptors originated from a man between 40 and 49 years old in good health and CMV-seropositive. Each CDR3 is given without its conserved first and last residue. Expanded clones are given a class, and other clones once, few, many or no size at all.

TRBV9 . 12 ASSVTSGGNIQY
TRBV28 . 13 ASSSLRDAKNIQY
TRBV6-6 . 13 ASIQRGGLADTQY
TRBV15 few 15 ATSEGRDSSSTDTQY
TRBV4-1 once 12 ASSGGTNQETQY
TRBV20-1 . 8 SARTGSGF
TRBV28 . 13 ASSPWTGATYEQY
TRBV6-1 . 13 ASILQGAPDYGYT
TRBV6-1 few 13 ASRTRASNTGELF
TRBV27 . 14 ASSLSLAGNTDTQY
TRBV6-1 . 11 ASSEDRYNEQF
TRBV5-6 . 11 ASSQARWETQY
TRBV7-3 . 12 ASSLPGSYNEQF
TRBV6-6 . 11 ASSYSMLSEQY
TRBV11-1 few 11 ASSRLDNSPLH
TRBV5-4 . 10 ASSFGGGAGY
TRBV7-9 . 12 ASSPAGDRYEQY
TRBV7-2 . 15 ASSLVLAPGGGYIQY
TRBV27 . 14 ASSLSEAPSIYEQY
TRBV5-5 few 14 ASSQFRQGQNTEAF
TRBV5-8 . 11 ASSRSGANVLT
TRBV7-8 few 15 ASSFARDRGPNYGYT
TRBV9 . 14 ASSPQSGTGNSPLH
TRBV7-9 . 15 ASSYGQGASGANGLT
TRBV7-2 . 14 ASSSSLGGGQETQY
TRBV6-1 few 15 ASSEWGLAGFAYEQY
TRBV4-3 . 13 ASSQDQGLDYGYT